This T cell receptor beta chain was documented in a study of blood T cell repertoires in COVID-19. Study summary: Sites in the United States, Italy and Spain provided acute and convalescent COVID-19 samples.

Original processing notes: Amplification from reference gene primers served as the basis for estimated nucleated cell counts. Sequencing was performed with immunoSEQ multiplex PCR; in TCRdb, only in-frame clones are kept and a portion is missing. V, J and clone size reflect that table, while D and trimming were determined from the DNA. The sample has roughly 300,000 clones; about nine tenths are singletons. The CDR3 length is 15 residues. Trimming left V 0 bases short and J 8 bases short, with 15 bases between. Germline V lookup: CDR1 SGDLS, CDR2 YYNGEE. Enrollment of patients from Seattle took place during active infection, with longitudinal follow-up.

The clonotype comes from a woman aged 25 to 45 with COVID-19, enrolled during active disease. The sequenced sample was peripheral blood. This chain connects TRBV9 to TRBJ2-1; D might be TRBD2 (5 bases). The CDR3 coding sequence is TGTGCCAGCAGCGTAGAGGGCGGGTTAAATGATGAGCAGTTCTTC. Its translation: CASSVEGGLNDEQFF.